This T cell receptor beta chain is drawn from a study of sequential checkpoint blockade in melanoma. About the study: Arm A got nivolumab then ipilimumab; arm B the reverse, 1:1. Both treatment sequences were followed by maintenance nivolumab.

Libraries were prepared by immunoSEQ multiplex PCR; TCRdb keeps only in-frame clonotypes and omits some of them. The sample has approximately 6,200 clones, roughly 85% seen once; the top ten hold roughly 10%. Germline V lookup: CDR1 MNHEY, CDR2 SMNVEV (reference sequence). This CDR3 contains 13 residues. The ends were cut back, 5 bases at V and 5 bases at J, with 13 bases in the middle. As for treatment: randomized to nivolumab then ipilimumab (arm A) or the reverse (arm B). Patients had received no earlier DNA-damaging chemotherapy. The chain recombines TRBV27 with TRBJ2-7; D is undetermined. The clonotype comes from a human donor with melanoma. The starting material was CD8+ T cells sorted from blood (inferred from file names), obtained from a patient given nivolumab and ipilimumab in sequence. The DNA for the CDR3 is TGTGCCAGCAGTACCTCTATCGCCCACGAGCAGTACTTC. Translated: CASSTSIAHEQYF.